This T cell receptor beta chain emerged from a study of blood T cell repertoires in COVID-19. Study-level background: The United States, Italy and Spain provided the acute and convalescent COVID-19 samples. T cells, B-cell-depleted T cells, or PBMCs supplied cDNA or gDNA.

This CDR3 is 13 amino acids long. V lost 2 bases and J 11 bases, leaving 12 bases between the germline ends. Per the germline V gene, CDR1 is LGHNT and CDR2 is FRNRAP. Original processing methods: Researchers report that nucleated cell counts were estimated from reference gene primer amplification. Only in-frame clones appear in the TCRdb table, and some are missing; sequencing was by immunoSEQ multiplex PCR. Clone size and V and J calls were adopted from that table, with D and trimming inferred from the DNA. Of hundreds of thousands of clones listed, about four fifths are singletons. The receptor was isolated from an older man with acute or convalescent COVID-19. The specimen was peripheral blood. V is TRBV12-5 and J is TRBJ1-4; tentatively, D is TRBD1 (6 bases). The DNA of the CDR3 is TGTGCTAGTGGTTTGATGACAGGCGGGAAACTGTTTTTT. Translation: CASGLMTGGKLFF.